This TCR beta chain was identified in a study of radiotherapy plus CTLA-4 blockade in lung cancer. With 0 bases removed from V and 4 bases from J, the gap between germline ends came to 7 bases. The CDR3 totals 13 residues. Per germline, CDR1 SGHRS and CDR2 YFSETQ. The table came from immunoSEQ multiplex PCR; TCRdb's copy has only in-frame clones and leaves some out. The repertoire consists of about 46,000 clones, with about three quarters occurring once and the leading ten covering around 2.4%. This clone was recorded a few times. The V call is TRBV5-1, the J call TRBJ1-2; TRBD1 is a possible D gene (5 bases). The clonotype originates from a human donor with non-small cell lung cancer whose response to radiotherapy plus ipilimumab could not be evaluated. Sequencing was performed on peripheral blood, taken from a patient treated with radiotherapy plus ipilimumab. The DNA of the CDR3 is TGCGCCAGCAGCTTGGGACAGAGCTATGGCTACACCTTC. Residues: CASSLGQSYGYTF.